The 26 T cell receptor beta chains reported below all come from one sample, sequenced in a study of T-cell reconstitution after alpha-beta-depleted transplantation in children. A library of TCRbeta sequences, prepared with unique molecular identifiers, was generated. One entry per CDR3 protein, called by TCRdb with MiXCR from the PCR reads. The table has more than 200,000 distinct CDR3 sequences, about 25% seen once. Sequences were derived from PBMCs, sampled before TCRalphabeta/CD19-depleted stem cell transplant. All receptors derive from a girl aged 2 to 10 with Fanconi anemia, due to receive a stem cell transplant.

This clonotype was seen at least ten times. The chain is built from TRBV11-1 and TRBJ2-3; 9 bases are a match to TRBD2. CDR1 is SGHAT, CDR2 FQDESV, per germline (reference sequence). V lost 0 bases, J lost 6 bases, and 7 bases stayed unmatched. The CDR3 sequence is 16 residues long. The CDR3, as DNA: TGTGCCAGCAGCTTAGCGCCGGCTAGCGGGGTTGATACGCAGTATTTT. It encodes CASSLAPASGVDTQYF.

CDR3 DNA sequence: TGCAGCGCTTTGGGACAGCGTCAGGGCTACGAGCAGTACTTC. Its protein is CSALGQRQGYEQYF. The chain recombines TRBV29-1 with TRBJ2-7, with 7 bases lining up with TRBD1. The CDR3 totals 14 residues. Trimming at V came to 7 bases and at J to 3 bases, leaving 12 bases not matched to a gene. CDR1 SQVTM and CDR2 ANQGSEA come from the germline V gene.

The V gene is TRBV20-1, the J gene TRBJ1-5; no definite D call. Germline CDR1 and CDR2: DFQATT and SNEGSKA (reference sequence). V lost 5 bases to trimming and J lost 3 bases, with 8 bases between them. This CDR3 is built from 12 residues. CDR3 in amino acids: CSARPINQPQHF. CDR3 in DNA: TGCAGTGCTCGACCTATCAATCAGCCCCAGCATTTT.

The chain recombines TRBV28 with TRBJ2-1; 11 bases align to TRBD2. CDR3 length: 14 residues. V lost 6 bases to trimming and J lost 7 bases; unmatched junction nucleotides: 5. Germline V gene lookup returns CDR1 MDHEN and CDR2 SYDVKM. As DNA, the CDR3 is TGTGCCAGCAGGAAAAGGACTAGCGGGAATGAGCAGTTCTTC. Translating it yields CASRKRTSGNEQFF.

This clonotype was observed at least ten times. This chain joins TRBV27 and TRBJ1-1; 7 nucleotides agree with TRBD1. The germline gives CDR1 MNHEY, CDR2 SMNVEV (reference sequence). Unmatched junction bases numbered 5, after V lost 3 bases and J lost 4 bases. The CDR3 covers 14 residues. CDR3 in amino acids: CASSFGTGVTEAFF. CDR3 nucleotide sequence: TGTGCCAGCAGTTTTGGTACAGGGGTCACTGAAGCTTTCTTT.

The rearrangement joins TRBV20-1 to TRBJ2-3, with TRBD2 matching over 11 bases. The V segment lost 0 bases and the J segment 0 bases; nucleotides outside the gene matches: 5. The CDR3 runs 17 residues. Per the germline V gene, CDR1 is DFQATT and CDR2 is SNEGSKA (reference sequence). The CDR3 DNA reads TGCAGTGCTAGAGATGGCGGACTAGCGGGCAGCACAGATACGCAGTATTTT. Protein product: CSARDGGLAGSTDTQYF.

The genes are TRBV7-2 and TRBJ2-1, with D unclear. V shed 0 bases and J shed 0 bases, with 6 bases lying between them. CDR1 is SGHTA and CDR2 is FQGNSA in the germline V gene. The CDR3 length is 15 residues. The CDR3 spells CASSLAGRSYNEQFF. The CDR3 region has the DNA TGTGCCAGCAGCTTAGCGGGTCGCTCCTACAATGAGCAGTTCTTC.

Ten or more counts support this clonotype. CDR3 region: CSARDWDEQFF. In DNA, the CDR3 is TGCAGTGCTAGAGATTGGGATGAGCAGTTCTTC. The chain carries TRBV20-1 and TRBJ2-1; no reliable D call. CDR3 length: 11 amino acids. In germline, CDR1 is DFQATT, CDR2 SNEGSKA (reference sequence). V dropped 0 bases and J dropped 8 bases, with 5 bases sitting between them.

The V and J genes are TRBV7-9 and TRBJ2-1; D may be TRBD1 or TRBD2 (6 bases each). This CDR3 is 16 amino acids long. Between the trimmed V and J ends, which lost 8 bases and 3 bases, there was a span of 20 bases. Germline loops: CDR1 SEHNR, CDR2 FQNEAQ (reference sequence). CDR3 amino acids: CASGGRNREVYNEQFF. The CDR3 DNA follows: TGTGCCAGCGGGGGGAGAAACAGGGAGGTCTACAATGAGCAGTTCTTC.

The chain carries TRBV20-1 and TRBJ1-5; D is ambiguous. Between the trimmed V and J ends, which lost 0 bases and 4 bases, there was a span of 4 bases. This CDR3 has 12 residues. Looked up from germline, CDR1 is DFQATT and CDR2 is SNEGSKA (reference sequence). DNA for the CDR3: TGCAGTGCTAGAGACAGAAATCAGCCCCAGCATTTT. Protein sequence: CSARDRNQPQHF.

Many counts were recorded for this clonotype. The CDR3, as DNA: TGCAGTGCTGGGGTCGCGGGAGAGGGCACCGGGGAGCTGTTTTTT. Translating it yields CSAGVAGEGTGELFF. The chain recombines TRBV20-1 with TRBJ2-2; 7 bases line up with TRBD2. CDR3 length equals 15 residues. Germline values: CDR1 DFQATT, CDR2 SNEGSKA (reference sequence). The trim removed 5 bases at V and 4 bases at J, leaving 10 bases unmatched.

This clonotype turned up a few times. This chain connects TRBV25-1 to TRBJ2-3; 7 bases map to TRBD2. This CDR3 contains 17 residues. Germline CDR1 is MGHDK and CDR2 is SYGVNS. V gave up 1 base and J gave up 5 bases; unmatched junction bases: 12. DNA of the CDR3: TGTGCCAGCAGTGAATGGGGTAGCGGGTGGAGGGGAGATACGCAGTATTTT. It is translated as CASSEWGSGWRGDTQYF.

The table lists this clonotype with many counts. The chain links TRBV20-1 to TRBJ2-3, with TRBD2 identical over 11 bases. This CDR3 spans 18 amino acids. Germline trimming cut 3 bases from V and 0 bases from J; bases unmatched to any gene: 11. Germline V gene lookup returns CDR1 DFQATT and CDR2 SNEGSKA (reference sequence). This CDR3 is CSASRRIRTSGSTDTQYF. DNA for the CDR3: TGCAGTGCTAGCCGGAGGATACGGACTAGCGGGAGCACAGATACGCAGTATTTT.

V usage is TRBV10-2 and J usage is TRBJ2-2, with D unclear. This CDR3 comprises 10 residues. V dropped 10 bases and J dropped 6 bases, with 6 bases sitting between them. The germline V gene has CDR1 WSHSY and CDR2 SAAADI. CDR3 DNA sequence: TGCGCCACTCAATCCGGGGAGCTGTTTTTT. Protein sequence: CATQSGELFF.

This clonotype occurred many times. The chain combines TRBV12-3 or TRBV12-4 with TRBJ2-1, with D possibly being TRBD1 (5 bases). V shed 3 bases and J shed 0 bases, with 9 bases lying between them. The CDR3 covers 15 residues. The CDR3 region is CASSFGQGSYNEQFF. Here the CDR3 DNA reads TGTGCCAGCAGTTTTGGGCAGGGCTCCTACAATGAGCAGTTCTTC.

This clonotype was seen more than once but under ten times. V and J are TRBV6-1 and TRBJ1-2; no reliable D call. V lost 2 bases to trimming and J lost 9 bases, with 7 bases between them. Germline CDR1 MNHNS, CDR2 SASEGT. The length of the CDR3 is 11 residues. The CDR3 bases are TGTGCCAGCAGTGAAATCGGGAGCTACACCTTC. As protein: CASSEIGSYTF.

This clonotype was picked up many times. CDR3 sequence (DNA): TGCGCCAGCAGTGCCCTAGCGGGAGGCATTTACAATGAGCAGTTCTTC. It yields the protein CASSALAGGIYNEQFF. This rearrangement joins TRBV5-1 to TRBJ2-1; 11 positions match TRBD2. CDR3 length equals 16 residues. J gave up 4 bases and V 5 bases, and 8 bases lay outside the gene matches. Germline V gives CDR1 SGHRS, CDR2 YFSETQ.

The rearrangement joins TRBV10-2 to TRBJ1-5, with D unresolved. Germline V lookup: CDR1 WSHSY, CDR2 SAAADI. CDR3 length equals 18 residues. Deletions cut 8 bases from V and 0 bases from J, with 23 bases between. Here the CDR3 reads CASGVGGGPRYSNQPQHF. The CDR3 DNA sequence: TGCGCCAGCGGAGTAGGAGGCGGACCACGTTATAGCAATCAGCCCCAGCATTTT.

This clonotype was recorded a few times. V gene TRBV20-1 combines with J gene TRBJ1-5, with 10 bases aligning to TRBD1. The CDR3 runs 17 residues. The V segment lost 5 bases and the J segment 1 base; nucleotides outside the gene matches: 11. The V gene's germline CDR1 is DFQATT and CDR2 SNEGSKA (reference sequence). The CDR3, as DNA: TGCAGTGCTGGAGCCGGGACAGGGGATCGAAGCAATCAGCCCCAGCATTTT. It is translated as CSAGAGTGDRSNQPQHF.

This clonotype was observed at least ten times. The V and J genes are TRBV6-5 and TRBJ2-3; the D gene is possibly TRBD2 (6 bases). This CDR3 region has 14 residues. With 4 bases removed from V and 2 bases from J, the gap between germline ends came to 10 bases. Germline lookup yields CDR1 MNHEY and CDR2 SVGAGI. CDR3 bases: TGTGCCAGCAGTTTTAGCGGTTCCACAGATACGCAGTATTTT. Its translation is CASSFSGSTDTQYF.

The V call is TRBV20-1, the J call TRBJ1-4, with D perhaps matching TRBD1 (5 bases). The ends were cut back, 0 bases at V and 2 bases at J, with 10 bases in the middle. Germline CDR1 reads DFQATT; CDR2 reads SNEGSKA (reference sequence). The length of the CDR3 is 15 residues. CDR3 coding DNA: TGCAGTGCTAGAGATGAGGGGCCGACTAATGAAAAACTGTTTTTT. Its protein product is CSARDEGPTNEKLFF.

This chain uses TRBV29-1 with TRBJ2-7; D might be TRBD1 (6 bases). Trimming cost V 5 bases and J 4 bases, with 15 bases left between them. CDR1 and CDR2 from the germline V gene are SQVTM and ANQGSEA. This CDR3 comprises 13 residues. The chain's CDR3 is CSVPGAGIYEQYF. The CDR3 nucleotides read TGCAGCGTTCCAGGGGCAGGGATATACGAGCAGTACTTC.

The genes are TRBV7-2 and TRBJ1-2; no clear D. This CDR3 has 13 amino acids. Germline values: CDR1 SGHTA, CDR2 FQGNSA. V dropped 7 bases and J dropped 6 bases, with 15 bases sitting between them. In DNA, the CDR3 is TGTGCCAGCATGCAATTGCGTTTTGATGGCTACACCTTC. The encoded protein is CASMQLRFDGYTF.

The chain couples TRBV7-3 to TRBJ2-1; TRBD2 matches at 14 bases. V gave up 0 bases and J gave up 5 bases; unmatched junction bases: 3. The CDR3 has 17 amino acids. Per germline, CDR1 SGHTA and CDR2 FQGTGA. The CDR3 sequence: CASSLTRGLAGDNEQFF. The CDR3 DNA is TGTGCCAGCAGCTTAACGCGGGGACTAGCGGGGGACAATGAGCAGTTCTTC.

This sequence joins TRBV7-9 and TRBJ2-7; 7 positions agree with TRBD1. Trimming removed 1 base from V and 2 bases from J; junction bases left unmatched: 2. Germline lookup yields CDR1 SEHNR and CDR2 FQNEAQ (reference sequence). The CDR3 sequence is 14 residues long. The CDR3 loop reads CASSLEGQTYEQYF. In nucleotides, the CDR3 is TGTGCCAGCAGCTTAGAGGGACAGACCTACGAGCAGTACTTC.

This clonotype was recorded a few times. CDR3 in amino acids: CSGVRVRNEQFF. The CDR3 DNA reads as TGCAGCGGTGTAAGAGTTCGGAATGAGCAGTTCTTC. V usage is TRBV29-1 and J usage is TRBJ2-1; D gene unclear. Germline V CDR1 and CDR2: SQVTM, ANQGSEA. The CDR3 loop spans 12 amino acids. Trimming removed 7 bases at V and 7 bases at J, with 14 bases between.